This is a list of T cell receptor beta chains from one sample in a study of blood T cell repertoires in COVID-19. Some clones are missing from TCRdb's copy, which holds only in-frame ones; the method was immunoSEQ multiplex PCR. The table includes about 60,000 clones, roughly 90% detected once. Sequenced: peripheral blood. The receptors were gathered from a man in his forties or fifties with active COVID-19. Both conserved end residues are part of each CDR3. Fields, in order: clone size, D gene, J gene, V gene, CDR3 DNA, CDR3 protein. A D gene is named only where the DNA matches it firmly. A clone size is listed for some rows: how often the clone was seen (once, few, many), or a class if it is expanded.

NA	NA	TRBJ1-5	TRBV7-2	TGTGCCAGCAGCTTTGGAGGGACTCAGCCCCAGCATTTT	CASSFGGTQPQHF
few	NA	TRBJ1-1	TRBV20-1	TGCAGTGCTAGTACCAGGGGAACTGAAGCTTTCTTT	CSASTRGTEAFF
NA	TRBD2	TRBJ2-1	TRBV6-4	TGTGCCAGCAGTGCCTCTAGCGGGGGGATAAACTACAATGAGCAGTTCTTC	CASSASSGGINYNEQFF
NA	TRBD1	TRBJ2-7	TRBV12-3/TRBV12-4	TGTGCCAGCAGTAACAGGGGATCCGGCGAGCAGTACTTC	CASSNRGSGEQYF
NA	TRBD1	TRBJ2-5	TRBV6-1	TGTGCCAGCAGTGAAGCGAACAGGGGGGAGACCCAGTACTTC	CASSEANRGETQYF
NA	TRBD2	TRBJ2-2	TRBV3-1/TRBV3-2	TGTGCCGCCTCAGCGGGGGGGCCGGTCACCGGGGAGCTGTTTTTT	CAASAGGPVTGELFF
NA	NA	TRBJ2-2	TRBV19	TGTGCCAGTAGTATGGGCAGGGGGGCCGGGGAGCTGTTTTTT	CASSMGRGAGELFF
once	NA	TRBJ2-1	TRBV20-1	TGCAGCGTCGGGTCGCAGTTCTTC	CSVGSQFF
NA	TRBD1	TRBJ2-1	TRBV5-4	TGTGCCAGCAGCTCACGGGACAGGCAAAACAATGAGCAGTTCTTC	CASSSRDRQNNEQFF
NA	NA	TRBJ2-7	TRBV7-2	TGTGCCAGCAGCTTAGGTGGGACTTCCTACGAGCAGTACTTC	CASSLGGTSYEQYF
once	NA	TRBJ1-2	TRBV30	TGTGCCTGGAGTCGCGGGAACAACTATGGCTACACCTTC	CAWSRGNNYGYTF
NA	NA	TRBJ2-4	TRBV19	TGTGCCAGTAGTATGCGGGCCGGTTTGGGGAACATTCAGTACTTC	CASSMRAGLGNIQYF
NA	NA	TRBJ1-2	TRBV13	NA	CASSFGQGASTF
NA	NA	TRBJ2-7	TRBV6-6	TGTGCCAGCAAGGATAGGTCAGGACTAAACTACGAGCAGTACTTC	CASKDRSGLNYEQYF
NA	TRBD2	TRBJ2-5	TRBV3-1/TRBV3-2	TGTGCCAGCAGCCAAGGGACTAGCGGGGGGGCTCTAGAGACCCAGTACTTC	CASSQGTSGGALETQYF
NA	TRBD2	TRBJ2-5	TRBV15	TGTGCCACCAGCCCTACTAGCGACCAAGAGACCCAGTACTTC	CATSPTSDQETQYF
NA	NA	TRBJ2-5	TRBV7-9	TGTGCCAGCAGCTTCTCGCGGGGCCGCCAAGAGACCCAGTACTTC	CASSFSRGRQETQYF
NA	NA	TRBJ1-3	TRBV6-5	TGTGCCAGCGGACAGAGCGAGTTTTCTGGAAACACCATATATTTT	CASGQSEFSGNTIYF
few	TRBD2	TRBJ2-7	TRBV11-2	TGTGCCAGCAGTGTCATTCGGACTAGGACTTACGAGCAGTACTTC	CASSVIRTRTYEQYF
NA	NA	TRBJ2-2	TRBV6-1	TGTGCCAGCAGTGAAGTTGTATTCCGGGGGGAGCTGTTTTTT	CASSEVVFRGELFF
NA	TRBD1	TRBJ1-2	TRBV25-1	TGTGCCAGCAGTGAATCCCTACAGGGGCGCTATGGCTACACCTTC	CASSESLQGRYGYTF
once	NA	TRBJ1-1	TRBV6-5	TGTGCCAGCAGTTACTCCGAGGCCGAGGGCACTGAAGCTTTCTTT	CASSYSEAEGTEAFF
NA	NA	TRBJ2-5	TRBV9	TGTGCCAGCAGCGTCGGCGGGACCCAGTACTTC	CASSVGGTQYF
NA	TRBD2	TRBJ2-7	TRBV15	TGTGCCACCAGCAGAGTAGGAGCGAGCGGGGTTCCCTACGAGCAGTACTTC	CATSRVGASGVPYEQYF
NA	NA	TRBJ2-3	TRBV5-6	TGTGCCAGCAGCTTGATGAGGTCAGATACGCAGTATTTT	CASSLMRSDTQYF
once	NA	TRBJ2-3	TRBV5-6	TGTGCCAGCAGCTTGGGCGGGGTAGATACGCAGTATTTT	CASSLGGVDTQYF
once	NA	TRBJ2-2	TRBV30	TGTGCCTGGAGGAGTCAGGGCGCCGGGGAGCTGTTTTTT	CAWRSQGAGELFF
NA	NA	TRBJ1-2	TRBV6-6	TGTGCCAGCAGTTCAACAGGGCTTTGGGGCTACACCTTC	CASSSTGLWGYTF
once	TRBD1	TRBJ1-4	TRBV3-1/TRBV3-2	TGTGCCAGCAGCCGTACCTCCGGGACAGCCTTAGGAAAACTGTTTTTT	CASSRTSGTALGKLFF
NA	TRBD2	TRBJ2-1	TRBV7-3	TGTGCCAGCAGCCGAGGACTAGCGGGCTACAATGAGCAGTTCTTC	CASSRGLAGYNEQFF
NA	TRBD1	TRBJ2-7	TRBV11-1	TGTGCCAGCAGCTCAGGGGGCGCGTCCGAGCAGTACTTC	CASSSGGASEQYF
NA	NA	TRBJ2-5	TRBV4-3	TGCGCCAGCAGCCAAAATAGGAGAGAGACCCAGTACTTC	CASSQNRRETQYF
NA	TRBD1	TRBJ2-7	TRBV5-6	TGTGCCAGCATGGCAGGGACAGGTGTCTCCTACGAGCAGTACTTC	CASMAGTGVSYEQYF
NA	TRBD1	TRBJ1-2	TRBV23-1	TGCGCCAGCGGGACAGGGGCGGCCCACTATGGCTACACCTTC	CASGTGAAHYGYTF
NA	NA	TRBJ1-4	TRBV27	TGTGCCAGCAGTTTCGGCAGGACTAATGAAAAACTGTTTTTT	CASSFGRTNEKLFF
NA	NA	TRBJ2-1	TRBV11-2	TGTGCCAGCAGATCGGGATCCGATGAGCAGTTCTTC	CASRSGSDEQFF
NA	TRBD2	TRBJ2-5	TRBV15	TGTGCCACCAGCAGGACTAGCGTAGGGACCCAGTACTTC	CATSRTSVGTQYF
NA	TRBD1	TRBJ1-1	TRBV10-3	TGTGCCATCAGTGAGTCATCACGGGACAGGTATTGGGAAACTGAAGCTTTCTTT	CAISESSRDRYWETEAFF
NA	TRBD1	TRBJ2-1	TRBV7-7	TGTGCTAGCAGCTCCGGGACAGGGCTCGATGAGCAGTTCTTC	CASSSGTGLDEQFF
NA	TRBD1	TRBJ2-7	TRBV2	TGTGCCAGCAGTCCGACGCACTGGACAGGGTCCTACGAGCAGTACTTC	CASSPTHWTGSYEQYF
NA	NA	TRBJ2-2	TRBV6-4	TGTGCCAGCAGTGCCATAAGGGGCGGGGAGCTGTTTTTT	CASSAIRGGELFF